These T cell receptor beta chains were read from a single sample in a study of blood T cell repertoires in COVID-19. Measured with immunoSEQ multiplex PCR; TCRdb has only the in-frame clones, and not every one. The data hold around 80,000 clones, with about 83% observed a single time. The sample was peripheral blood. These receptors all stem from an elderly woman with acute or convalescent COVID-19. Each CDR3 is given without its conserved first and last residue.

v_gene,j_gene,CDR3aa
TRBV7-9,TRBJ2-7,ASSPTSGREGAYEQY
TRBV19,TRBJ2-1,ASSPPSGIYNEQF
TRBV18,TRBJ2-1,ASSPGTSGLNEQF
TRBV19,TRBJ1-1,ASSETGGASEAF
TRBV5-8,TRBJ2-3,ASSGEGAQY
TRBV10-3,TRBJ2-7,AITPSGWGSYEQY
TRBV19,TRBJ1-2,ASSIRGPYGYT
TRBV3-1/TRBV3-2,TRBJ2-7,ASSQGPAIYEQY
TRBV4-1,TRBJ2-7,ASSQDVAGGSYEQY
TRBV5-4,TRBJ2-7,ASSQIQGDHEQY
TRBV10-3,TRBJ2-7,AISIGTSGYEQY
TRBV6-6,TRBJ1-2,ASSKRDRSYGYT
TRBV4-2,TRBJ1-2,ASSQGTGGAGYGYT
TRBV6-5,TRBJ1-3,ASSSVTGSSGNTIY
TRBV3-1/TRBV3-2,TRBJ2-5,ASSQDLAGGALAQY
TRBV3-1/TRBV3-2,TRBJ1-6,ASRPTDDSDYNSPLH
TRBV27,TRBJ2-7,ASSLKPGQTYEQY
TRBV7-9,TRBJ1-1,ASTEDTEAF
TRBV6-5,TRBJ2-7,ASSRLAGVSEQY
TRBV7-9,TRBJ2-1,ASSDTGTAAF
TRBV10-3,TRBJ1-2,AISGLQANYGYT
TRBV5-1,TRBJ2-1,ASSLDWASSYNEQF
TRBV7-2,TRBJ2-5,ASSLGWTGGGETQY